This T cell receptor (beta chain) appears in the sequencing data of a study of cytomegalovirus exposure and HLA in healthy donors. General observations from the study: V- and J-gene trimming of TCR beta was linked (in a later analysis) to a missense DCLRE1C variant. Links to common viral pathogens appeared, in a later analysis, for several of the most significant clusters. Prior analysis indicated that the majority of TCR beta V segments exhibited productivity approximately 90% or approximately 30% of the time.

Germline lookup yields CDR1 SGDLS and CDR2 YYNGEE. After removal of 4 bases from V and 4 bases from J, the junction contained 7 bases not matched to a gene. CDR3 length: 16 residues. PCR amplification relied on 60 Vbeta primers (plus 13 Jbeta primers). The data were produced by immunoSEQ multiplex PCR, yet TCRdb's version contains in-frame clones alone and is incomplete. This table holds about 110,000 clones, over 70% found once. A remark on this clone: Its specificity is not known.

The genes are TRBV9 and TRBJ2-1; 11 positions agree with TRBD2. This TCR was recovered from a man younger than 45 in good health and CMV-seronegative. Material for sequencing was PBMCs. CDR3 sequence: CASSSSGTSGYNEQFF. DNA for the CDR3: TGTGCCAGCAGCTCCTCCGGGACTAGCGGTTACAATGAGCAGTTCTTC.